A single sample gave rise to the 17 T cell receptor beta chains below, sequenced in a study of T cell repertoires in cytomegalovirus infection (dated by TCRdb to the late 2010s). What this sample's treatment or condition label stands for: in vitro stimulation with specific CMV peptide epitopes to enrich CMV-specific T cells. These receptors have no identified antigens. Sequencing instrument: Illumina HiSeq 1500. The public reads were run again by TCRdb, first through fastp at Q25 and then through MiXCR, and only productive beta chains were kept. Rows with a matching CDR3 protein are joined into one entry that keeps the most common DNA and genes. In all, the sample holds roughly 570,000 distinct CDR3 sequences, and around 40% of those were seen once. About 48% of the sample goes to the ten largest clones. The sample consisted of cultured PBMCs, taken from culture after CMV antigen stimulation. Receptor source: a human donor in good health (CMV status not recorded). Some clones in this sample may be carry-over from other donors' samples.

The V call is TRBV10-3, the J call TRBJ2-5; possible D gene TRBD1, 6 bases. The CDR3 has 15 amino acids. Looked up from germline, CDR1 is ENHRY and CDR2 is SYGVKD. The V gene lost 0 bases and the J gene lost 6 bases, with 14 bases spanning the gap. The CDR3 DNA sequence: TGTGCCATCAGTGAGTCCGGGACACGGGGAAAGACCCAGTACTTC. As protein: CAISESGTRGKTQYF.

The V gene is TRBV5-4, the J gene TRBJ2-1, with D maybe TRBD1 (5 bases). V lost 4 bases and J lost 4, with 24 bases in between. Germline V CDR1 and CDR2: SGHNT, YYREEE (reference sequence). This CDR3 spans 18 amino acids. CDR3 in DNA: TGTGCCAGCAGCCCCTTCTTGGCGGCAGGGCGTGCTTACAATGAGCAGTTCTTC. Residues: CASSPFLAAGRAYNEQFF.

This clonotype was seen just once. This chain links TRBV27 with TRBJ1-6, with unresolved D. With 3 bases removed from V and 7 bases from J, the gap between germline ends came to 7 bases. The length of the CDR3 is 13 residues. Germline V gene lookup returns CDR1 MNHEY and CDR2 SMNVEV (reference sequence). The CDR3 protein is CASSFLTNSPLHF. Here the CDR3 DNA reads TGTGCCAGCAGTTTCCTCACAAATTCACCCCTCCACTTT.

Here the CDR3 DNA reads TGTGCTAGTGGTCTCCCATCACAGGGAATCGCCGGGGAGCTGTTTTTT. This gives the protein CASGLPSQGIAGELFF. The gene calls are TRBV12-5 and TRBJ2-2; TRBD1 might be the D (6 bases). V was pared by 5 bases and J by 6 bases, with 19 bases between. The CDR3 loop spans 16 amino acids. The germline V gene encodes CDR1 LGHNT and CDR2 FRNRAP.

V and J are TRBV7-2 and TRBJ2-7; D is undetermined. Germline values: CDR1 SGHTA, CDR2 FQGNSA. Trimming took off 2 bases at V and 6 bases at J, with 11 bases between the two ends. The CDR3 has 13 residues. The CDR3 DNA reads TGTGCCAGCAGCTTAAGCGCCGCCCTCGAGCAGTACTTC. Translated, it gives CASSLSAALEQYF.

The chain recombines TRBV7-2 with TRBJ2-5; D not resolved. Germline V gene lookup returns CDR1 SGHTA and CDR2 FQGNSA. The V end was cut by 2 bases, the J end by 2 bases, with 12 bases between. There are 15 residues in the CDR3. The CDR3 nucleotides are TGTGCCAGCAGCTTATCGGGCGGAGCACAAGAGACCCAGTACTTC. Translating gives CASSLSGGAQETQYF.

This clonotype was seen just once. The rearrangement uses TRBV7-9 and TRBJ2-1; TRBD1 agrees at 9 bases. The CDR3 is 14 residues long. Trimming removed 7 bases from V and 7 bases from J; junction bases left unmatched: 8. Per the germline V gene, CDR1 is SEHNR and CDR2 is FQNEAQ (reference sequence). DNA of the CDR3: TGTGCCAGCAACCCCGGGACAGGGAGTAATGAGCAGTTCTTC. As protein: CASNPGTGSNEQFF.

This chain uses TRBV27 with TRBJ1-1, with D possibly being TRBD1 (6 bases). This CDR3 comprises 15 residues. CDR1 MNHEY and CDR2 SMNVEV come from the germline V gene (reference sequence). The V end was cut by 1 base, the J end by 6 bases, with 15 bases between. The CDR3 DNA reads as TGTGCCAGCAGTTTATACCGATTGGGGGGCTCTGAAGCTTTCTTT. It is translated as CASSLYRLGGSEAFF.

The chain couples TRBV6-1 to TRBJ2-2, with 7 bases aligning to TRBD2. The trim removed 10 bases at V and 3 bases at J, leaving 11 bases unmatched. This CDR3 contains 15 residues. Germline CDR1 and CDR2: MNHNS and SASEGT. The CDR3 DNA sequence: TGTGCCACCCTAGCGGTCCTTTGGTACACCGGGGAGCTGTTTTTT. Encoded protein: CATLAVLWYTGELFF.

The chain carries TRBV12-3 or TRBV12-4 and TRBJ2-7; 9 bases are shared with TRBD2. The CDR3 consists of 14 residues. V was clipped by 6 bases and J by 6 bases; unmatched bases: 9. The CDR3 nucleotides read TGTGCCAGCAGCCCCCCTATAGCGGGAGCCGAGCAGTACTTC. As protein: CASSPPIAGAEQYF.

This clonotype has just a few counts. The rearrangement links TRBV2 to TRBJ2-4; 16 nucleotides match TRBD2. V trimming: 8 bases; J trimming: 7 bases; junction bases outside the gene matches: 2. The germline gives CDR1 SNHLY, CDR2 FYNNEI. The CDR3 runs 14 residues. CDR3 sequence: CASGTSGRVNIQYF. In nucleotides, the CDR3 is TGTGCCAGCGGGACTAGCGGGAGGGTGAACATTCAGTACTTC. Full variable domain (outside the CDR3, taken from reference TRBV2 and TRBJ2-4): EPEVTQTPSHQVTQMGQEVILRCVPISNHLYFYWYRQILGQKVEFLVSFYNNEISEKSEIFDDQFSVERPDGSNFTLKIRSTKLEDSAMYFCASGTSGRVNIQYFGAGTRLSVL.

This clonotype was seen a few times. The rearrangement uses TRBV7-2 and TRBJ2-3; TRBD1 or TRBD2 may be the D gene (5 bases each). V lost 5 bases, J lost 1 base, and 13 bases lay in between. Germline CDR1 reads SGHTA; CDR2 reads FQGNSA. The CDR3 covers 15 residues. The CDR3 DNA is TGTGCCAGCAGCACCCGCCGAGGGGGCACAGATACGCAGTATTTT. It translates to CASSTRRGGTDTQYF.

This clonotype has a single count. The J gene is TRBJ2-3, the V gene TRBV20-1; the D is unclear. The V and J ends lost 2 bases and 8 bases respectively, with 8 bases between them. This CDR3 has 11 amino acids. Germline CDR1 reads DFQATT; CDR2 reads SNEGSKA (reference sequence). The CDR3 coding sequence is TGCAGTGCTAGATCCGCCCCTACGCAGTATTTT. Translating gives CSARSAPTQYF.

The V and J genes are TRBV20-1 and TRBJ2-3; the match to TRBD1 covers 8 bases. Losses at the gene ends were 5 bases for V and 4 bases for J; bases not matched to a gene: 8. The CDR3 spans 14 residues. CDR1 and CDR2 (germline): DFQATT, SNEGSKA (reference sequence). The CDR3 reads CSASQGAGADTQYF. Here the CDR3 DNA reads TGCAGTGCTTCCCAGGGGGCTGGCGCAGATACGCAGTATTTT.

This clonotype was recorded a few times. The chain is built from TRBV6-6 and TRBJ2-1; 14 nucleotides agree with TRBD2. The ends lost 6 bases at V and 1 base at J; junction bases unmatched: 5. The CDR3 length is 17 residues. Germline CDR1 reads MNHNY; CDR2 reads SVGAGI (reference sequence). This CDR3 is CASRGLAGDWSYNEQFF. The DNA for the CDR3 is TGTGCCAGCAGGGGACTAGCGGGAGATTGGTCCTACAATGAGCAGTTCTTC.

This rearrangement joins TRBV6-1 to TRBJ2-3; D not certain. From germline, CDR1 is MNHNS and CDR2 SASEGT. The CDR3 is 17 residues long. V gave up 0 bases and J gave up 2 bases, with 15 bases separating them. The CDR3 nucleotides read TGTGCCAGCAGTGAAGCTGGTTGGTCAGAATCCACAGATACGCAGTATTTT. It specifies CASSEAGWSESTDTQYF.

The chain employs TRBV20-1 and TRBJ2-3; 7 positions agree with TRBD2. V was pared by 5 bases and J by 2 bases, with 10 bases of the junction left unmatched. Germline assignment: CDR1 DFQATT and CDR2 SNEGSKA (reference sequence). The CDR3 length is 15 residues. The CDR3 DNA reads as TGCAGTGCTGAGGGCGGGCGGGGGAACACAGATACGCAGTATTTT. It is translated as CSAEGGRGNTDTQYF.